This T cell receptor (beta chain) was observed in a study of control samples from healthy donors and cancer patients. The repertoire was sequenced with immunoSEQ multiplex PCR; TCRdb's copy has only in-frame clones and lacks some. The data hold 60,000 to 70,000 clones, with 84% observed a single time. The sequence was obtained from a woman aged 45-60 years with lung cancer. The source material was PBMCs.

The chain's CDR3 is CASSPPRPYEQYF. The DNA of the CDR3 is TGCGCCAGCAGCCCGCCAAGGCCCTACGAGCAGTACTTC. The chain combines TRBV5-1 with TRBJ2-7, with D unresolved. Per germline, CDR1 SGHRS and CDR2 YFSETQ. The CDR3 spans 13 residues. Between the trimmed V and J ends, which lost 4 bases and 2 bases, there was a span of 10 bases.